This T cell receptor (beta chain) was sequenced for a study of blood T cell repertoires in COVID-19. Only in-frame clones appear in the TCRdb table, and some are missing; sequencing was by immunoSEQ multiplex PCR. The table includes tens of thousands of clones, about 83% detected once. The sample taken for sequencing was peripheral blood. The TCR comes from a human donor in a cohort sampled during active COVID-19.

Written as DNA, the CDR3 is TGCAGTGCTAGTTCCAGCGGGGGGGCCTCCCGGGAGACCCAGTACTTC. It codes for CSASSSGGASRETQYF. This sequence joins TRBV20-1 and TRBJ2-5; 10 positions agree with TRBD2. Germline V lookup: CDR1 DFQATT, CDR2 SNEGSKA (reference sequence). The CDR3 covers 16 residues. V lost 3 bases, J lost 5 bases, and 12 bases stayed unmatched.